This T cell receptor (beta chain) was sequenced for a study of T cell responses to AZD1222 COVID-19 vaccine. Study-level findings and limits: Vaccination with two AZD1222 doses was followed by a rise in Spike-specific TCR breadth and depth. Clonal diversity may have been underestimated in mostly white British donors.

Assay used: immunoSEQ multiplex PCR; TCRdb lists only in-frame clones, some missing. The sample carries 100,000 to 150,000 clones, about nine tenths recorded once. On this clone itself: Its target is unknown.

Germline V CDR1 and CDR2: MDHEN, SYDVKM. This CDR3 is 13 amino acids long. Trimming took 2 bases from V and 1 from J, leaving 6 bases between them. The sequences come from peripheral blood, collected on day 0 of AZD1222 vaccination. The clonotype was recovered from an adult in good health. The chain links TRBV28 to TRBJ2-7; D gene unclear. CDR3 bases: TGTGCCAGCAGTTTACAGTTTTCCTACGAGCAGTACTTC. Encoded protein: CASSLQFSYEQYF.